The source of this T cell receptor (beta chain) is a study of radiotherapy plus CTLA-4 blockade in lung cancer. On the study more broadly: There were objective responses in roughly 17% of patients, and 31% had disease control.

Produced via immunoSEQ multiplex PCR; TCRdb's table is partial and in-frame only. The sample lists 50,000 or so clones, roughly three quarters seen once, with approximately 8.3% in the top ten. On this clone itself: Its antigen is currently unknown.

Chemo-refractory metastatic non-small-cell lung cancer patients were treated with focal radiation plus CTLA-4 blockade with ipilimumab. Overall study findings and caveats: Reportedly, early blood T cell clone dynamics best predicted response, with interferon-beta. Some TCR clones had been derived from tumors. These clones expanded in peripheral blood after radiotherapy plus ipilimumab.

The V gene's germline CDR1 is SGHTA and CDR2 FQGNSA. The CDR3 sequence is 14 residues long. Between the trimmed V and J ends, which lost 3 bases and 5 bases, there was a span of 11 bases. V is TRBV7-2 and J is TRBJ2-1, with D unclear. The specimen comprised peripheral blood, sampled from a patient treated with radiotherapy plus ipilimumab. This receptor was identified in a human donor with non-small cell lung cancer who had stable disease on radiotherapy plus ipilimumab. The CDR3 region is CASSFRRQDNEQFF. CDR3 nucleotide sequence: TGTGCCAGCAGCTTCCGCCGCCAGGACAATGAGCAGTTCTTC.